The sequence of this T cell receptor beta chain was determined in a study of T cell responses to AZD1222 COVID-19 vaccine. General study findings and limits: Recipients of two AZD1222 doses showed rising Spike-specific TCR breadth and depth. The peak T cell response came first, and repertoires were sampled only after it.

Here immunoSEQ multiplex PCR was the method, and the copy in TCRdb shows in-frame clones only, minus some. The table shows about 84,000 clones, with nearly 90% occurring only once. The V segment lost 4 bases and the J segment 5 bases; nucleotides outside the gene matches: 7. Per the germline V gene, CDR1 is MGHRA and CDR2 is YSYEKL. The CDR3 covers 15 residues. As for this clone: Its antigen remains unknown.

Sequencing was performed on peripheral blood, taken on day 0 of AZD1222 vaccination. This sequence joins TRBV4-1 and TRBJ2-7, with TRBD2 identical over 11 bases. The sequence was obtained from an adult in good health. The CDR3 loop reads CASSPLAGAKDEQYF. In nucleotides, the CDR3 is TGCGCCAGCAGCCCACTAGCGGGAGCTAAGGACGAGCAGTACTTC.